A single sample gave rise to the 32 T cell receptor beta chains below, sequenced in a study of CD8 T cells in Susac syndrome. When the RNA was reverse transcribed, random hexamers were used with an input of about 0.5 to 1 ug. TCRdb fed the immunoSEQ multiplex PCR reads into MiXCR, producing one record per CDR3 protein. In the table there are more than 100,000 distinct CDR3 sequences, 85% to 95% of which are singletons. The sequenced material came from CD8+ T cells from PBMCs. Every receptor here comes from a human donor with Susac syndrome.

This sequence joins TRBV7-9 and TRBJ2-7; D perhaps matches TRBD2 (6 bases). V lost 1 base, J lost 0 bases, and 10 bases lay in between. Germline assignment: CDR1 SEHNR and CDR2 FQNEAQ (reference sequence). This CDR3 is built from 15 residues. CDR3 protein: CASSLVGGSSYEQYF. Here the CDR3 DNA reads TGTGCCAGCAGCTTAGTTGGGGGGAGCTCCTACGAGCAGTACTTC.

This clonotype has just one count. The DNA of the CDR3 is TGTGCCAGCAGCCGTGAGGGACAGCAAGAGACCCAGTACTTC. The encoded protein is CASSREGQQETQYF. The chain is built from TRBV9 and TRBJ2-5, with TRBD1 identical over 7 bases. The CDR3 runs to 14 residues. Trimming took 4 bases from V and 2 from J; bases not matched to a gene: 5. Germline loops: CDR1 SGDLS, CDR2 YYNGEE.

This clonotype was observed a handful of times. V gene TRBV3-1 combines with J gene TRBJ1-1; no definite D call. Germline lookup yields CDR1 LGHDT and CDR2 YNNKEL (reference sequence). V lost 0 bases, J lost 3 bases, and 11 bases lay in between. The CDR3 runs to 15 residues. CDR3 in DNA: TGTGCCAGCAGCCAAGAAAGGGTGGGAGACACTGAAGCTTTCTTT. Its translation: CASSQERVGDTEAFF.

The chain is built from TRBV5-6 and TRBJ1-5; no firm D call. Germline-derived CDR1 and CDR2 are SGHDT and YYEEEE. V was cut by 0 bases and J by 7 bases, with 11 bases left in between. There are 14 residues in the CDR3. The CDR3 protein is CASSLAGFGQPQHF. The CDR3 DNA reads as TGTGCCAGCAGCTTGGCCGGTTTCGGCCAGCCCCAGCATTTT.

The table lists this clonotype with a count of one. The CDR3 region is CASSETSGGITDTQYF. The CDR3 DNA is TGTGCCAGCAGTGAGACTAGCGGGGGCATCACAGATACGCAGTATTTT. The rearrangement links TRBV12-3 or TRBV12-4 to TRBJ2-3; 12 bases match TRBD2. Trimming cost V 5 bases and J 2 bases; bases outside gene matches: 5. This CDR3 contains 16 residues.

The chain has TRBV4-1 and TRBJ2-6; possibly TRBD1 or TRBD2 for D (5 bases each). Germline CDR1 and CDR2: MGHRA and YSYEKL. The CDR3 is made up of 19 amino acids. V was cut by 2 bases and J by 0 bases, with 17 bases left in between. In nucleotides, the CDR3 is TGCGCCAGCAGCCAACGGAGTTGGGGGTTCTACTCTGGGGCCAACGTCCTGACTTTC. Protein product: CASSQRSWGFYSGANVLTF.

The V and J genes are TRBV4-1 and TRBJ2-7, with D maybe TRBD2 (7 bases). V lost 4 bases to trimming and J lost 2 bases, with 21 bases between them. CDR1 MGHRA and CDR2 YSYEKL come from the germline V gene. The CDR3 is made up of 17 amino acids. DNA of the CDR3: TGCGCCAGCAGCCCTCGCTTCACCGCGGGGGCCACCTACGAGCAGTACTTC. Protein: CASSPRFTAGATYEQYF.

This chain links TRBV7-2 with TRBJ1-1; possibly TRBD1 for D (6 bases). Germline V lookup: CDR1 SGHTA, CDR2 FQGNSA. This CDR3 comprises 12 residues. Trimming pared 10 bases from V and 11 bases from J, leaving 20 bases between. CDR3 DNA: TGTGCCACAATACAGGGAATAAGGTTCGCTTTCTTT. It is translated as CATIQGIRFAFF. The full variable domain, in which reference TRBV7-2 and TRBJ1-1 provide the parts outside the CDR3, is GAGVSQSPSNKVTEKGKDVELRCDPISGHTALYWYRQSLGQGLEFLIYFQGNSAPDKSGLPSDRFSAERTGGSVSTLTIQRTQQEDSAVYLCATIQGIRFAFFGQGTRLTVV.

A single count supports this clonotype. This rearrangement joins TRBV20-1 to TRBJ1-3; D is perhaps TRBD1 (5 bases). The CDR3 is 15 residues long. Trimming took off 0 bases at V and 3 bases at J, with 12 bases between the two ends. Germline CDR1 DFQATT, CDR2 SNEGSKA (reference sequence). The CDR3 DNA reads TGCAGTGCTAGAGATCGGGCGGGGGTTGGAAACACCATATATTTT. Its translation: CSARDRAGVGNTIYF.

The DNA for the CDR3 is TGCGCCAGCAGCCAGCGGGGGAACCAAGAGACCCAGTACTTC. Translating gives CASSQRGNQETQYF. This chain uses TRBV4-1 with TRBJ2-5; 7 nucleotides line up with TRBD2. This CDR3 comprises 14 residues. Germline V lookup: CDR1 MGHRA, CDR2 YSYEKL. With V trimmed by 3 bases and J by 0 bases, 1 base remained unmatched.

This clonotype was recorded once. V usage is TRBV7-2 and J usage is TRBJ2-5; no clear D. This CDR3 region has 12 residues. V gave up 1 base and J gave up 5 bases, with 5 bases separating them. Per the germline V gene, CDR1 is SGHTA and CDR2 is FQGNSA. CDR3 coding DNA: TGTGCCAGCAGCTTAGACGTGGAGACCCAGTACTTC. Its translation is CASSLDVETQYF. Combining the CDR3 with reference TRBV7-2 and TRBJ2-5 gives the whole variable domain GAGVSQSPSNKVTEKGKDVELRCDPISGHTALYWYRQSLGQGLEFLIYFQGNSAPDKSGLPSDRFSAERTGGSVSTLTIQRTQQEDSAVYLCASSLDVETQYFGPGTRLLVL.

This sequence joins TRBV20-1 and TRBJ2-1, with 9 positions matching TRBD2. The V and J ends lost 0 bases and 10 bases, in that order; junction bases with no gene match: 7. The CDR3 consists of 14 residues. Germline-derived CDR1 and CDR2 are DFQATT and SNEGSKA (reference sequence). The CDR3 DNA reads TGCAGTGCTAGAGACCCTAGCGGGGAATTGGAGCAGTTCTTC. Protein: CSARDPSGELEQFF.

Judged by abundance, this clonotype is medium-sized (0.01 to 0.1%). The junction departs from germline at one end; a sequencing error may be responsible. The CDR3, as DNA: TGTGCCAGCAGCTTAGGGGAGACCCAGTACTTC. Residues: CASSLGETQYF. The gene calls are TRBV12-3 or TRBV12-4 and TRBJ2-5; D gene ambiguous. The CDR3 is 11 residues long.

This clonotype was observed a few times. The chain employs TRBV5-6 and TRBJ2-3; tentative D call: TRBD2 (6 bases). CDR1 and CDR2 (germline): SGHDT, YYEEEE. The CDR3 is made up of 14 amino acids. With 1 base removed from V and 2 bases from J, the gap between germline ends came to 8 bases. The CDR3 DNA reads as TGTGCCAGCAGCTTGCGGCGGGACACAGATACGCAGTATTTT. Translated: CASSLRRDTDTQYF.

The chain has TRBV29-1 and TRBJ2-1, with D unclear. Germline CDR1 SQVTM, CDR2 ANQGSEA. The CDR3 covers 10 residues. V gave up 4 bases and J gave up 9 bases, with 7 bases separating them. The CDR3 is CSVVVLEQFF. The CDR3 DNA follows: TGCAGCGTTGTTGTTCTTGAGCAGTTCTTC.

V gene TRBV6-5 combines with J gene TRBJ1-6; TRBD1 aligns across 9 bases. J gave up 10 bases and V 7 bases, and 5 bases lay outside the gene matches. The CDR3 length is 13 residues. Germline CDR1 is MNHEY and CDR2 is SVGAGI. CDR3 DNA: TGTGCCAGCAACGACAGGGGGATCTCACCCCTCCACTTT. It yields the protein CASNDRGISPLHF.

The chain recombines TRBV3-1 with TRBJ2-5; 12 nucleotides align to TRBD2. The CDR3 sequence is 17 residues long. After removal of 3 bases from V and 5 bases from J, the junction contained 10 bases not matched to a gene. Per the germline V gene, CDR1 is LGHDT and CDR2 is YNNKEL (reference sequence). CDR3 nucleotide sequence: TGTGCCAGCAGCCAGGAGGCGACTAGCGGGGGATGGGAGACCCAGTACTTC. It is translated as CASSQEATSGGWETQYF.

The chain has TRBV24-1 and TRBJ2-7; D uncertain. The CDR3 has 11 residues. Germline assignment: CDR1 KGHDR and CDR2 SFDVKD. V shed 2 bases and J shed 2 bases, with 0 bases lying between them. CDR3 DNA: TGTGCCACCAGTGATTCCTACGAGCAGTACTTC. Encoded protein: CATSDSYEQYF.

The sample holds one count of this clonotype. The CDR3 reads CSATTDSEAYEQYF. In DNA form, the CDR3 reads TGCAGTGCTACCACGGACAGTGAAGCCTACGAGCAGTACTTC. V usage is TRBV20-1 and J usage is TRBJ2-7; a possible D gene is TRBD1 (6 bases). V lost 4 bases to trimming and J lost 2 bases, with 15 bases between them. The CDR3 contains 14 residues. Germline CDR1 is DFQATT and CDR2 is SNEGSKA (reference sequence).

The chain is built from TRBV20-1 and TRBJ2-7; TRBD1 is a possible D gene (5 bases). This CDR3 spans 12 amino acids. In germline, CDR1 is DFQATT, CDR2 SNEGSKA (reference sequence). The V gene lost 5 bases and the J gene lost 7 bases, with 15 bases spanning the gap. CDR3 in amino acids: CSARQGTEEQYF. The CDR3 DNA is TGCAGTGCTCGTCAGGGTACGGAGGAGCAGTACTTC.

The chain has TRBV5-6 and TRBJ2-1, with TRBD1 matching over 10 bases. This CDR3 is built from 14 residues. V lost 4 bases to trimming and J lost 10 bases; unmatched junction nucleotides: 8. The germline CDR1 and CDR2 sequences are SGHDT and YYEEEE. This chain's CDR3 is CASSPRDRGQEQFF. The CDR3 DNA reads as TGTGCCAGCAGCCCCCGGGACAGGGGTCAGGAGCAGTTCTTC.

The V and J genes are TRBV4-2 and TRBJ2-5, with a tentative D call TRBD1 (6 bases). Looked up from germline, CDR1 is LGHNA and CDR2 is YNFKEQ. The CDR3 length is 15 residues. The V and J ends lost 4 bases and 5 bases respectively, with 17 bases between them. CDR3 loop: CASSPRAGATETQYF. As DNA, the CDR3 is TGTGCCAGCAGCCCCCGGGCAGGGGCCACGGAGACCCAGTACTTC.

This chain joins TRBV29-1 and TRBJ1-5; D might be TRBD1 (6 bases). CDR1 SQVTM and CDR2 ANQGSEA come from the germline V gene. V lost 5 bases, J lost 3 bases, and 14 bases lay in between. The CDR3 contains 14 residues. CDR3 loop: CSVQNPGANQPQHF. Here the CDR3 DNA reads TGCAGCGTTCAGAACCCAGGGGCCAATCAGCCCCAGCATTTT.

The chain combines TRBV6-6 with TRBJ1-1; D call uncertain. V gave up 6 bases and J gave up 1 base, with 12 bases separating them. The CDR3 length is 14 residues. CDR1 and CDR2 (germline): MNHNY, SVGAGI (reference sequence). CDR3 DNA: TGTGCCAGCAGCCTCCCTCCCGGGAACACTGAAGCTTTCTTT. Translating gives CASSLPPGNTEAFF.

The sample holds one count of this clonotype. The chain is built from TRBV7-9 and TRBJ2-3; unclear D gene. This CDR3 is built from 14 residues. Between the trimmed V and J ends, which lost 5 bases and 3 bases, there was a span of 12 bases. Germline CDR1 and CDR2: SEHNR and FQNEAQ (reference sequence). This CDR3 is CASSHRLETDTQYF. The CDR3 DNA follows: TGTGCCAGCAGCCATCGCCTAGAAACAGATACGCAGTATTTT.

The chain has TRBV27 and TRBJ1-6; 7 bases map to TRBD1. CDR1 MNHEY and CDR2 SMNVEV come from the germline V gene (reference sequence). V gave up 3 bases and J gave up 10 bases; unmatched junction bases: 6. The CDR3 is made up of 14 amino acids. In DNA form, the CDR3 reads TGTGCCAGCAGTTTCGGGACAGAGGGGTCACCCCTCCACTTT. Translating it yields CASSFGTEGSPLHF.

The chain links TRBV29-1 to TRBJ1-1; D is unresolved. Germline V gives CDR1 SQVTM, CDR2 ANQGSEA. This CDR3 contains 10 residues. V lost 6 bases to trimming and J lost 3 bases, with 5 bases between them. The CDR3 is CSVRHTEAFF. As DNA, the CDR3 is TGCAGCGTCAGGCACACTGAAGCTTTCTTT.

The chain has TRBV7-8 and TRBJ2-7, with D unresolved. The V and J ends lost 5 bases and 2 bases respectively, with 7 bases between them. The CDR3 runs to 12 residues. CDR1 and CDR2 from the germline V gene are SGHVS and FQNEAQ. As DNA, the CDR3 is TGTGCCAGCAGCACTCTCACCTACGAGCAGTACTTC. This translates into CASSTLTYEQYF.

The chain carries TRBV6-2 or TRBV6-3 and TRBJ2-3, with 12 bases lining up with TRBD2. The CDR3 spans 16 residues. Germline CDR1 reads MNHEY; CDR2 reads SVGEGT. Unmatched junction bases numbered 10, after V lost 8 bases and J lost 4 bases. The CDR3 DNA reads as TGTGCCAGCGCCGAACCGACTAGCGGGGGCTCAGATACGCAGTATTTT. Encoded protein: CASAEPTSGGSDTQYF.

V is TRBV6-1 and J is TRBJ1-2; 8 nucleotides align to TRBD1. This CDR3 comprises 15 residues. J was trimmed by 3 bases and V by 1 base; bases with no gene match: 4. Germline V gene lookup returns CDR1 MNHNS and CDR2 SASEGT. CDR3 loop: CASSEEGTGYYGYTF. The CDR3 DNA follows: TGTGCCAGCAGTGAAGAGGGGACAGGATACTATGGCTACACCTTC.

The V gene is TRBV20-1, the J gene TRBJ1-6, with D perhaps matching TRBD1 (5 bases). V was trimmed by 3 bases and J by 6 bases, leaving 18 bases between them. The CDR3 runs 16 residues. CDR1 and CDR2 from the germline V gene are DFQATT and SNEGSKA (reference sequence). The CDR3 region has the DNA TGCAGTGCTAGTCGCGACAGAGTGCCTCTTAATTCACCCCTCCACTTT. Amino acids: CSASRDRVPLNSPLHF.

This chain joins TRBV12-5 and TRBJ2-5; 8 positions agree with TRBD1. The V gene's germline CDR1 is LGHNT and CDR2 FRNRAP. The V and J ends lost 7 bases and 3 bases, in that order; junction bases with no gene match: 10. The CDR3 consists of 15 residues. CDR3 in DNA: TGTGCTAGTGATCCCACCGACAGGGGAGAAGAGACCCAGTACTTC. Translating it yields CASDPTDRGEETQYF.